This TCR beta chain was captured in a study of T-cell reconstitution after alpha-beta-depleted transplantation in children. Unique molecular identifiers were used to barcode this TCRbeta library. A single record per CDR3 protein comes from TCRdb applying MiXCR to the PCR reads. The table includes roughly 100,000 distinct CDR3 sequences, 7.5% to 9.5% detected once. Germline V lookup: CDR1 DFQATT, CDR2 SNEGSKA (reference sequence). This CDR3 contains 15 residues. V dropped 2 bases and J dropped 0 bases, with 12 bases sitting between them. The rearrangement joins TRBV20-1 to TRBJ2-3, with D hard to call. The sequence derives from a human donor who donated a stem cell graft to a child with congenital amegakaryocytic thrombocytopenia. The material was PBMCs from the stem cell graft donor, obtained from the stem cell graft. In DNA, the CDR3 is TGCAGTGCTAGATCTGCGGTAGACAGCACAGATACGCAGTATTTT. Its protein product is CSARSAVDSTDTQYF.